The 23 T cell receptor beta chains presented below share a single source sample, sequenced in a study of regulatory T cells in long-lasting Graves disease. In building TCR beta libraries, iRepertoire HTBI primers were used together with Arm-PCR of CDR3 regions. Via MiXCR, TCRdb re-called the multiplex PCR reads, giving one row per CDR3 protein. In the table there are more than 450,000 distinct CDR3 sequences, around 11% of which are singletons. The time point denotes: newly diagnosed GD, antithyroid drugs for less than 3 months. Construction of the TCR library relied on RNA isolated from PBMCs. The sample was also linked to a second study, of T cells in Graves' hyperthyroidism and ophthalmopathy.

Sequences were derived from peripheral blood mononuclear cells (PBMCs), sampled at new diagnosis, from a patient treated with antithyroid drugs. The receptors derive from a young woman with Graves disease.

Notes on this clonotype: At one of its ends the junction is not consistent with the germline gene, which may arise from a read error. This chain links TRBV18 with TRBJ2-7; 9 positions match TRBD1. Germline loops: CDR1 KGHSH, CDR2 LQKENI. The CDR3 length is 15 residues. Here the CDR3 reads CASAPSGTGTYEQYF. In nucleotides, the CDR3 is TGTGCCAGCGCACCATCCGGGACAGGGACCTACGAGCAGTACTTC.

This clonotype was observed at least ten times. This chain joins TRBV5-1 and TRBJ2-5; possible D gene TRBD2, 6 bases. V was cut by 6 bases and J by 2 bases, with 14 bases left in between. The germline V gene encodes CDR1 SGHRS and CDR2 YFSETQ. This CDR3 comprises 14 residues. The CDR3 is CASTPLGLQETQYF. Here the CDR3 DNA reads TGCGCCAGCACCCCTTTGGGACTTCAAGAGACCCAGTACTTC.

To note about this clonotype: This sequence is one base from a far larger clone and is likely a read error. This sequence joins TRBV5-1 and TRBJ2-5, with TRBD1 matching over 8 bases. CDR3 size: 14 residues. Germline V gives CDR1 SGHRS, CDR2 YFSETQ. The CDR3 loop reads CVSSFGTGQETQYF. Here the CDR3 DNA reads TGTGTCAGCAGCTTCGGGACAGGCCAAGAGACCCAGTACTTC. Supplemented by reference TRBV5-1 and TRBJ2-5, the full variable domain reads KAGVTQTPRYLIKTRGQQVTLSCSPISGHRSVSWYQQTPGQGLQFLFEYFSETQRNKGNFPGRFSGRQFSNSRSEMNVSTLELGDSALYLCVSSFGTGQETQYFGPGTRLLVL.

In its sample, this clonotype was seen many times. The V call is TRBV28, the J call TRBJ1-5; 9 positions match TRBD1. Germline V gene data show CDR1 as MDHEN and CDR2 as SYDVKM. Losses at the gene ends were 6 bases for V and 2 bases for J; bases not matched to a gene: 8. This CDR3 region has 16 residues. Here the CDR3 DNA reads TGTGCCAGCAGAATGGGACAGGGAAAAGGCAATCAGCCCCAGCATTTT. It specifies CASRMGQGKGNQPQHF.

The genes are TRBV27 and TRBJ2-2; the match to TRBD1 covers 11 bases. Germline V lookup: CDR1 MNHEY, CDR2 SMNVEV (reference sequence). The length of the CDR3 is 15 residues. J lost 3 bases, V lost 8 bases, and 5 bases had no gene match. The CDR3 here is CASRGTGGYTGELFF. The CDR3 DNA follows: TGTGCCAGCCGTGGGACAGGGGGTTACACCGGGGAGCTGTTTTTT.

This clonotype has more than one count but fewer than ten. The chain combines TRBV9 with TRBJ2-7; no definite D call. V lost 4 bases, J lost 3 bases, and 11 bases lay in between. The CDR3 is made up of 13 amino acids. From germline, CDR1 is SGDLS and CDR2 YYNGEE. CDR3 protein: CASSTTPFYEQYF. CDR3 nucleotides: TGTGCCAGCAGCACGACACCTTTCTACGAGCAGTACTTC.

This clonotype was counted ten times or more. V usage is TRBV2 and J usage is TRBJ2-7; D remains ambiguous. Germline values: CDR1 SNHLY, CDR2 FYNNEI. This CDR3 comprises 14 residues. With 5 bases removed from V and 3 bases from J, the gap between germline ends came to 14 bases. The CDR3 nucleotides are TGTGCCAGCAGTAGCCCCTGGACCAACTACGAGCAGTACTTC. Protein: CASSSPWTNYEQYF.

This sequence joins TRBV20-1 and TRBJ1-2; weak D call: TRBD1 (5 bases). Trimming pared 0 bases from V and 0 bases from J, leaving 11 bases between. Germline V lookup: CDR1 DFQATT, CDR2 SNEGSKA (reference sequence). This CDR3 has 15 amino acids. The CDR3 protein is CSARDPQGSNYGYTF. The CDR3 region has the DNA TGCAGTGCTAGAGATCCCCAGGGATCTAACTATGGCTACACCTTC.

A few counts support this clonotype. The J gene is TRBJ2-1, the V gene TRBV20-1, with D hard to call. Germline V CDR1 and CDR2: DFQATT, SNEGSKA (reference sequence). Between the trimmed V and J ends, which lost 6 bases and 5 bases, there was a span of 8 bases. The CDR3 sequence is 11 residues long. The CDR3, as DNA: TGCAGTGCGGCCAACAACAATGAGCAGTTCTTC. Translating gives CSAANNNEQFF.

This clonotype was seen only a few times. The rearrangement links TRBV4-1 to TRBJ2-5; D is possibly TRBD2 (5 bases). The ends were cut back, 6 bases at V and 1 base at J, with 18 bases in the middle. The CDR3 contains 16 residues. CDR1 is MGHRA and CDR2 is YSYEKL in the germline V gene. The CDR3 DNA reads TGCGCCAGCAGTCGCCGGGTGAGAGAGGGCCAAGAGACCCAGTACTTC. It encodes CASSRRVREGQETQYF.

This clonotype appeared many times. This chain links TRBV6-2 or TRBV6-3 with TRBJ1-4; tentative D call: TRBD1 (5 bases). Trimming left V 4 bases short and J 7 bases short, with 10 bases between. The CDR3 contains 13 residues. The V gene's germline CDR1 is MNHEY and CDR2 SVGEGT. The CDR3 DNA sequence: TGTGCCAGCAGTTGGGGCTACGGTGAAAAACTGTTTTTT. Its protein product is CASSWGYGEKLFF.

This clonotype was detected a few times. The chain combines TRBV12-3 or TRBV12-4 with TRBJ2-1, with D uncertain. V was shortened by 8 bases and J by 11 bases, with 25 bases between the two germline ends. The CDR3 totals 15 residues. In DNA form, the CDR3 reads TGTGCCAGCGGCCTATTGAGGCCACAGTCGGGTAAGCAGTTCTTC. This translates into CASGLLRPQSGKQFF.

This clonotype came up many times. The gene calls are TRBV19 and TRBJ2-7, with D maybe TRBD2 (6 bases). The germline V and J ends were trimmed by 1 base and 5 bases, with 15 bases remaining between them. Looked up from germline, CDR1 is LNHDA and CDR2 is SQIVND (reference sequence). The CDR3 totals 15 residues. CDR3 sequence (DNA): TGTGCCAGTAGTATAGGAGGAGGGTTGGACAACGAGCAGTACTTC. This gives the protein CASSIGGGLDNEQYF. Filled out from reference TRBV19 and TRBJ2-7, the complete variable domain reads DGGITQSPKYLFRKEGQNVTLSCEQNLNHDAMYWYRQDPGQGLRLIYYSQIVNDFQKGDIAEGYSVSREKKESFPLTVTSAQKNPTAFYLCASSIGGGLDNEQYFGPGTRLTVT.

The V call is TRBV28, the J call TRBJ1-6; 8 bases agree with TRBD1. With V trimmed by 8 bases and J by 8 bases, 11 bases remained unmatched. The CDR3 length is 15 residues. The V gene's germline CDR1 is MDHEN and CDR2 SYDVKM. CDR3 sequence reads: CASGSAGGEDSPLHF. CDR3 DNA sequence: TGTGCCAGCGGCTCCGCAGGGGGCGAGGATTCACCCCTCCACTTT. Full variable domain (remainder filled in from reference TRBV28 and TRBJ1-6): DVKVTQSSRYLVKRTGEKVFLECVQDMDHENMFWYRQDPGLGLRLIYFSYDVKMKEKGDIPEGYSVSREKKERFSLILESASTNQTSMYLCASGSAGGEDSPLHFGNGTRLTVT.

At least ten counts were recorded for this clonotype. The chain couples TRBV3-1 to TRBJ2-4; weak D call: TRBD2 (5 bases). CDR1 LGHDT and CDR2 YNNKEL come from the germline V gene (reference sequence). The CDR3 length is 15 residues. V was cut by 0 bases and J by 2 bases, with 8 bases left in between. This chain's CDR3 is CASSQERDSKNIQYF. CDR3 in DNA: TGTGCCAGCAGCCAAGAGAGGGATTCCAAAAACATTCAGTACTTC.

The chain employs TRBV5-1 and TRBJ2-5; tentatively, D is TRBD2 (5 bases). Deletions cut 3 bases from V and 5 bases from J, with 17 bases between. This CDR3 has 15 amino acids. Per germline, CDR1 SGHRS and CDR2 YFSETQ. The CDR3 bases are TGCGCCAGCAGCTCCTATCTGGCGGGTGGGGAGACCCAGTACTTC. Translating it yields CASSSYLAGGETQYF.

This clonotype was counted at least ten times. At one of its ends the junction is not consistent with the germline gene, which may arise from a read error. The CDR3: CASSSFSGNERYF. The DNA of the CDR3 is TGTGCCAGTTCCTCCTTCTCGGGCAACGAGCGGTACTTC. The chain uses TRBV6-2 or TRBV6-3 and TRBJ2-7; D ambiguous. Germline V lookup: CDR1 MNHEY, CDR2 SVGEGT. The CDR3 has 13 residues.

This clonotype was found a few times. The chain employs TRBV27 and TRBJ2-1; D is possibly TRBD1 or TRBD2 (5 bases each). V gave up 5 bases and J gave up 4 bases, with 12 bases separating them. CDR3 size: 14 residues. Germline lookup yields CDR1 MNHEY and CDR2 SMNVEV (reference sequence). The DNA of the CDR3 is TGTGCCAGCAGTCCCCGGGACCTATACAATGAGCAGTTCTTC. Protein sequence: CASSPRDLYNEQFF.

The chain combines TRBV3-1 with TRBJ2-1, with D maybe TRBD2 (6 bases). V lost 0 bases, J lost 0 bases, and 12 bases lay in between. This CDR3 comprises 17 residues. Germline loops: CDR1 LGHDT, CDR2 YNNKEL (reference sequence). This chain's CDR3 is CASSQDLGGSSYNEQFF. CDR3 coding DNA: TGTGCCAGCAGCCAAGATCTTGGGGGGAGCTCCTACAATGAGCAGTTCTTC.

V is TRBV4-2 and J is TRBJ2-1; TRBD2 matches 7 bases. V lost 1 base, J lost 9 bases, and 6 bases stayed unmatched. Looked up from germline, CDR1 is LGHNA and CDR2 is YNFKEQ. This CDR3 is 14 amino acids long. The DNA of the CDR3 is TGTGCCAGCAGCCAAGGATGGACTAGAGTTGAGCAGTTCTTC. Amino acid sequence: CASSQGWTRVEQFF.

This clonotype came up many times. This sequence joins TRBV5-8 and TRBJ1-1; perhaps TRBD1 as D (5 bases). Trimming stripped 5 bases from V and 1 base from J, with 21 bases between. The CDR3 runs to 17 residues. The germline gives CDR1 SGHTS, CDR2 YDEGEE. The CDR3: CASSLNRDSRRNTEAFF. The CDR3 DNA is TGTGCCAGCAGTTTAAACCGGGACTCTCGAAGGAACACTGAAGCTTTCTTT.

V is TRBV2 and J is TRBJ2-2; TRBD2 matches at 12 bases. Germline assignment: CDR1 SNHLY and CDR2 FYNNEI. V shed 2 bases and J 5 bases; nucleotides not matched to a gene: 15. The CDR3 length is 20 residues. CDR3 protein: CASSESYRLAGGIATGELFF. CDR3 sequence (DNA): TGTGCCAGCAGTGAAAGCTATCGGCTAGCGGGAGGGATTGCGACCGGGGAGCTGTTTTTT.

CDR3 region: CASSLRSRDTEAFF. The CDR3 coding sequence is TGTGCCAGCAGTTTGCGCTCAAGGGACACTGAAGCTTTCTTT. The chain employs TRBV12-3 or TRBV12-4 and TRBJ1-1; D unresolved. V was cut by 3 bases and J by 3 bases, with 11 bases left in between. The CDR3 extends over 14 amino acids.